This TCR beta chain was captured by sequencing in a study of cytomegalovirus exposure and HLA in healthy donors. Points from the study as a whole: Later analysis suggested most CMV-associated TCR beta chains were HLA-restricted. Association of a missense DCLRE1C variant with TCR beta V- and J-gene trimming was reported in a later analysis. Reports described diagnosis of cytomegalovirus status by the classifier as highly specific and sensitive.

Healthy bone marrow donors made up the donors. The PCR employed 60 Vbeta primers together with 13 Jbeta primers. Assay used: immunoSEQ multiplex PCR; TCRdb lists only in-frame clones, some missing. The data show about 190,000 clones, with 84% seen just once and 2.6% held by the top ten. Worth noting for this clone: Its matching antigen is unknown.

Looked up from germline, CDR1 is SNHLY and CDR2 is FYNNEI. The CDR3 runs to 15 residues. The V and J ends lost 6 bases and 5 bases respectively, with 19 bases between them. This sequence joins TRBV2 and TRBJ2-5; D gene unclear. Sample: PBMCs. The sequence was obtained from a woman aged 45-65 years in good health and CMV-seropositive. The CDR3 loop is CASSSSLSYEETQYF. CDR3 bases: TGTGCCAGCAGCTCCTCCCTTAGTTATGAGGAGACCCAGTACTTC.